This is a list of T cell receptor beta chains from one sample in a study of blood T cell repertoires in COVID-19. Method: immunoSEQ multiplex PCR; TCRdb's copy keeps in-frame clones and lacks some. The repertoire consists of some 96,000 clones, with more than 65% occurring once and the leading ten covering 9% to 14%. The sequenced sample consisted of peripheral blood. The origin of the receptors is a woman aged 70-85 years with acute or convalescent COVID-19. Both conserved end residues are part of each CDR3. D genes are given only for firm matches. Some rows mark clone size as missing; the rest say once, few, many or name a class of expanded clone.

D	V	size	J	DNA	CDR3
TRBD2	TRBV6-5	.	TRBJ2-3	TGTGCCACCGATAGCGGGGGGGCCGCGAATACGCAGTATTTT	CATDSGGAANTQYF
TRBD2	TRBV24-1	.	TRBJ2-3	TGTGCCACCAGTGAGCGGGGGGCAGATACGCAGTATTTT	CATSERGADTQYF
TRBD1	TRBV7-6	.	TRBJ1-3	TGTGCCAGCAGCTTAAGGGACAGGGGGATTGGAAACACCATATATTTT	CASSLRDRGIGNTIYF
.	TRBV3-1/TRBV3-2	.	TRBJ2-1	TGTGCCAGCAGCCTAACTAGGGAAGACTACAATGAGCAGTTCTTC	CASSLTREDYNEQFF
TRBD2	TRBV5-4	once	TRBJ2-3	TGTGCCAGCAGCTTGAGGCTAGCGGCTAGCACAGATACGCAGTATTTT	CASSLRLAASTDTQYF
.	TRBV5-4	once	TRBJ1-1	TGTGCCAGCAGCCCAAGGGGGGGCTGGTACACTGAAGCTTTCTTT	CASSPRGGWYTEAFF
.	TRBV3-1/TRBV3-2	.	TRBJ2-3	TGTGCCAGCAGCCAAGATAACCTACCGGGAGAAACGCAGTATTTT	CASSQDNLPGETQYF
.	TRBV4-2	few	TRBJ1-6	TGTGCCAGCAGCCAAGAGGAGAATTCACCCCTCCACTTT	CASSQEENSPLHF
.	TRBV14	few	TRBJ1-4	TGTGCCAGCAGCCAAGATCCAGCAGGGTTGGGCGAAAAACTGTTTTTT	CASSQDPAGLGEKLFF
TRBD1	TRBV19	few	TRBJ1-5	TGTGCCAGTACCGGGACAGGGGGAAATCAGCCCCAGCATTTT	CASTGTGGNQPQHF
.	TRBV5-1	.	TRBJ1-2	TGCGCCAGCAGCTTCGGGGCAGGAGGGGATGGCTACACCTTC	CASSFGAGGDGYTF
.	TRBV9	.	TRBJ2-2	TGTGCCAGCAGCGCGGAACCGGGAGACCCGATTAACACCGGGGAGCTGTTTTTT	CASSAEPGDPINTGELFF
.	TRBV2	.	TRBJ2-4	TGTGCCAGCAGGGGGACTTCAAACATTCAGTACTTC	CASRGTSNIQYF
.	TRBV5-1	once	TRBJ1-6	TGCGCCAGCATGGCGAGGCACAGGTCTAAAAATTCACCCCTCCACTTT	CASMARHRSKNSPLHF
.	TRBV7-9	.	TRBJ1-5	TGTGCCAGCAGCTTAGAAAGAGGAAGCAATCAGCCCCAGCATTTT	CASSLERGSNQPQHF
.	TRBV4-3	once	TRBJ2-3	TGCGCCAGCAGCCAAGATTCAAGGGGGAGAGATACGCAGTATTTT	CASSQDSRGRDTQYF
.	TRBV7-2	.	TRBJ2-7	TGTGCCAGCAGCTTAGGTTTCCAGGGTCAAGGCTCGACCTACGAGCAGTACTTC	CASSLGFQGQGSTYEQYF
TRBD1	TRBV2	.	TRBJ1-1	TGTGCCAGCAGTCCCCGGACAGGGCTAGGTGAAGCTTTCTTT	CASSPRTGLGEAFF
.	TRBV14	few	TRBJ1-6	TGTGCCAGCAGCCAAGTAGGGGTTGATTCACCCCTCCACTTT	CASSQVGVDSPLHF
.	TRBV6-4	.	TRBJ1-2	TGTGCCAGCAGTGCGACGGGGACAAACTATGGCTACACCTTC	CASSATGTNYGYTF
TRBD1	TRBV27	.	TRBJ2-6	TGTGCCAGCAGTAATCCGGGACAGATCTCTGGGGCCAACGTCCTGACTTTC	CASSNPGQISGANVLTF
TRBD1	TRBV10-2	.	TRBJ1-5	TGCGCCAGCACCCAGAGGGACAGGGATAGGCATCAGCCCCAGCATTTT	CASTQRDRDRHQPQHF
TRBD1	TRBV2	.	TRBJ1-5	TGTGCCAGCAGTGTGGGACAGGGGAATCAGCCCCAGCATTTT	CASSVGQGNQPQHF
TRBD1	TRBV6-4	.	TRBJ1-4	TGTGCCAAAAGGACAGGGTATGCCCCCACTAATGAAAAACTGTTTTTT	CAKRTGYAPTNEKLFF
.	TRBV2	.	TRBJ2-1	TGTGCCAGCACGACTGGGCGGACAGACTACAATGAGCAGTTCTTC	CASTTGRTDYNEQFF
.	TRBV7-2	.	TRBJ1-5	TGTGCCAGCAGCGTCGGGACACTTCAGCCCCAGCATTTT	CASSVGTLQPQHF
TRBD1	TRBV5-1	.	TRBJ1-4	TGCGCCAGCAGCTTGACAGGGGCCAATGAAAAACTGTTTTTT	CASSLTGANEKLFF
.	TRBV9	.	TRBJ2-3	TGTGCCAGCAGCGTCTCAGGAACAGATACGCAGTATTTT	CASSVSGTDTQYF
.	TRBV6-5	.	TRBJ1-1	TGTGCCAGCAACAGACAGGAGAACACTGAAGCTTTCTTT	CASNRQENTEAFF
.	TRBV11-2	.	TRBJ1-3	TGTGCCAGTTCTAGTAACTCTGGAAACACCATATATTTT	CASSSNSGNTIYF
.	TRBV6-6	.	TRBJ2-3	TGTGCCAGCAGTTACTCCCTCTCTAGCACAGATACGCAGTATTTT	CASSYSLSSTDTQYF
TRBD2	TRBV7-9	.	TRBJ2-3	TGTGCCAGCAGCTCTAGCGGGCCTAGCACAGATACGCAGTATTTT	CASSSSGPSTDTQYF
.	TRBV5-6	once	TRBJ1-2	TGTGCCAGCAGCTTGGCAGGGTTGTTCGATGGCTACACCTTC	CASSLAGLFDGYTF
.	TRBV19	.	TRBJ1-5	TGTGCCAGTAGTATAGACCCCCCTAGTCTCGCAGGGAGGGGCAATCAGCCCCAGCATTTT	CASSIDPPSLAGRGNQPQHF
.	TRBV7-9	once	TRBJ1-2	TGTGCCAGCAGCTTAGGGGCACCCGGCTATGGCTACACCTTC	CASSLGAPGYGYTF
.	TRBV6-5	.	TRBJ2-2	TGTGCCAGCAATTGGGCCCTTAGCGGCGGGGAGCTGTTTTTT	CASNWALSGGELFF
TRBD1	TRBV5-8	once	TRBJ1-4	TGTGCCAGCAGCTTCGTAGGGGGCGGCGAAAAACTGTTTTTT	CASSFVGGGEKLFF
TRBD2	TRBV2	.	TRBJ2-3	TGTGCCACCCGACTAGCGGGGGGCGCTGATACGCAGTATTTT	CATRLAGGADTQYF
.	TRBV9	.	TRBJ1-1	TGTGCCAGCAGCGTAGCGTGGCAGAACACTGAAGCTTTCTTT	CASSVAWQNTEAFF